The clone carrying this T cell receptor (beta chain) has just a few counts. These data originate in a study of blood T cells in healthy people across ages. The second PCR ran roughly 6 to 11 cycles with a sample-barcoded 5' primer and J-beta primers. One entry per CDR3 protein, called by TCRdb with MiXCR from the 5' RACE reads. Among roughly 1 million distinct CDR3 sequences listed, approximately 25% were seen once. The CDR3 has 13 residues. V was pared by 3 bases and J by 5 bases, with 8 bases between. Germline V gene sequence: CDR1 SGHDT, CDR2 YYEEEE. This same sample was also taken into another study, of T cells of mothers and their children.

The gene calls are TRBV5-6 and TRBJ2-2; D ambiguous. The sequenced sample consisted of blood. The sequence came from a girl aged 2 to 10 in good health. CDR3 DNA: TGTGCCAGCAGCTCCGAAATAACCGGGGAGCTGTTTTTT. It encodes CASSSEITGELFF. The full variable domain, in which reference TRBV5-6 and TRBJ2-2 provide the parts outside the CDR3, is DAGVTQSPTHLIKTRGQQVTLRCSPKSGHDTVSWYQQALGQGPQFIFQYYEEEERQRGNFPDRFSGHQFPNYSSELNVNALLLGDSALYLCASSSEITGELFFGEGSRLTVL.